What follows is one TCR beta chain and its context. Its antigen is undetermined. These data come from a study of cytomegalovirus exposure and HLA in healthy donors. Overall study results and limits: It was reportedly the case that the classifier diagnosed cytomegalovirus status with high specificity and sensitivity. The later analysis indicated that the majority of CMV-associated TCR beta chains appeared HLA-restricted.

The study ran its PCR with 60 Vbeta and 13 Jbeta primers. The table came from immunoSEQ multiplex PCR; TCRdb's copy has only in-frame clones and leaves some out. The data hold approximately 160,000 clones, with 84% observed a single time. CDR1 and CDR2 (germline): MGHRA, YSYEKL. The CDR3 contains 15 residues. J gave up 6 bases and V 1 base, and 5 bases lay outside the gene matches. The sequenced sample was PBMCs. The chain recombines TRBV4-1 with TRBJ2-7; 11 bases map to TRBD1. This receptor was obtained from a girl aged 10 to 17 in good health and CMV-seropositive. DNA for the CDR3: TGCGCCAGCAGCCAAGGGGACAGGGGGACTTTCGAGCAGTACTTC. Its translation is CASSQGDRGTFEQYF.